This TCR beta chain stems from a study of blood T cell repertoires in COVID-19. Study in general: COVID-19 samples collected from the United States, Italy and Spain covered acute and convalescent phases. Sample material is recorded as cDNA or gDNA derived from T cells, B-cell-depleted T cells, or PBMCs.

Germline assignment: CDR1 MGHRA and CDR2 YSYEKL. The CDR3 has 17 residues. Unmatched junction bases numbered 5, after V lost 0 bases and J lost 1 base. This clone was picked up one time. As processed by the authors: Using reference gene primer amplification, nucleated cell counts were estimated. Here immunoSEQ multiplex PCR was the method, and the copy in TCRdb shows in-frame clones only, minus some. V, J and clone size derive from that table, while D and trimming were established from the DNA sequence. The profile shows around 250,000 clones, approximately 86% of them singletons. The chain carries TRBV4-1 and TRBJ2-2, with 7 bases that match TRBD2. What was sequenced was peripheral blood. The sequence was collected from a man in his forties with active or convalescent COVID-19. CDR3 nucleotide sequence: TGCGCCAGCAGCCAAGATCTCGCTAGCGGGAACACCGGGGAGCTGTTTTTT. Its translation is CASSQDLASGNTGELFF.